This entry lists 29 T cell receptor beta chains sequenced from one sample in a study of cytomegalovirus exposure and HLA in healthy donors (dated by TCRdb to the late 2010s). Library construction relied on the immunoSEQ multiplex PCR assay. A mixture of 60 forward primers for TCR Vbeta segments and 13 reverse primers for TCR Jbeta segments was used in the multiplex PCR. Not all clones reach the TCRdb copy of this immuneACCESS table, which keeps in-frame sequences only. Checked studies attribute under half of the gap to unresolved V genes and leave the rest unexplained. The sample table lists roughly 300,000 clones, around 86% of them with a count of one. The ten largest clones capture 3% to 4% of the sample. Specimen: PBMCs. The receptor source for this set is a man aged 35-49 years in good health and CMV-seropositive.

The chain carries TRBV25-1 and TRBJ1-4; the match to TRBD1 covers 8 bases. V lost 1 base to trimming and J lost 8 bases; unmatched junction nucleotides: 6. The CDR3 extends over 15 amino acids. Per germline, CDR1 MGHDK and CDR2 SYGVNS. The CDR3 nucleotides are TGTGCCAGCAGTGAATGGGCAGGGGGCCTGGAAAAACTGTTTTTT. It encodes CASSEWAGGLEKLFF.

The chain carries TRBV19 and TRBJ1-5; TRBD1 might be the D (5 bases). From germline, CDR1 is LNHDA and CDR2 SQIVND (reference sequence). The CDR3 loop spans 16 amino acids. Trimming left V 4 bases short and J 0 bases short, with 13 bases between. The CDR3 bases are TGTGCCAGTAGTAGAGGGCGGGACTATAGCAATCAGCCCCAGCATTTT. Translating gives CASSRGRDYSNQPQHF.

The gene calls are TRBV18 and TRBJ1-1; no definite D call. The CDR3 totals 12 residues. V lost 6 bases, J lost 5 bases, and 10 bases lay in between. Per germline, CDR1 KGHSH and CDR2 LQKENI. The CDR3 region is CASSQVLTEAFF. The CDR3 nucleotides read TGTGCCAGCTCTCAGGTTTTGACTGAAGCTTTCTTT.

V and J are TRBV28 and TRBJ2-7, with 7 positions matching TRBD2. Per the germline V gene, CDR1 is MDHEN and CDR2 is SYDVKM. The CDR3 sequence is 14 residues long. J gave up 4 bases and V 2 bases, and 5 bases lay outside the gene matches. The CDR3 protein is CASSLARERYEQYF. The CDR3 nucleotides read TGTGCCAGCAGTTTAGCGCGGGAGCGGTACGAGCAGTACTTC.

J is TRBJ2-7 and V is TRBV6-6, with 10 bases matching TRBD1. This CDR3 spans 12 amino acids. Germline lookup yields CDR1 MNHNY and CDR2 SVGAGI (reference sequence). With 6 bases clipped from V and 6 bases from J, the junction kept 2 bases outside the gene matches. CDR3 nucleotide sequence: TGTGCCAGCAGCCGGACAGGGGGCGAGCAGTACTTC. Residues: CASSRTGGEQYF.

V and J are TRBV13 and TRBJ2-6, with 7 bases matching TRBD1. The CDR3 sequence is 16 residues long. Germline V gives CDR1 PRHDT, CDR2 FYEKMQ (reference sequence). The V and J ends lost 4 bases and 0 bases, in that order; junction bases with no gene match: 3. The chain's CDR3 is CASSSRTGSGANVLTF. DNA for the CDR3: TGTGCCAGCAGCTCAAGGACAGGCTCTGGGGCCAACGTCCTGACTTTC.

V gene TRBV7-2 combines with J gene TRBJ1-5; D not certain. V was pared by 5 bases and J by 1 base, with 18 bases between. Germline CDR1 reads SGHTA; CDR2 reads FQGNSA. The CDR3 has 17 residues. In DNA, the CDR3 is TGTGCCAGCAGCCCGATGTTCTGGGAGGGAAGCAATCAGCCCCAGCATTTT. This translates into CASSPMFWEGSNQPQHF.

The chain couples TRBV28 to TRBJ2-1, with 9 bases aligning to TRBD1. Germline trimming cut 7 bases from V and 6 bases from J; bases unmatched to any gene: 7. Germline CDR1 is MDHEN and CDR2 is SYDVKM. This CDR3 contains 14 residues. CDR3 nucleotide sequence: TGTGCCAGCACCGGGACAGGGCCGGTCAATGAGCAGTTCTTC. This codes for CASTGTGPVNEQFF.

The chain employs TRBV6-6 and TRBJ1-1; no definite D call. The length of the CDR3 is 11 residues. Trimming pared 6 bases from V and 4 bases from J, leaving 6 bases between. Germline assignment: CDR1 MNHNY and CDR2 SVGAGI (reference sequence). CDR3 nucleotide sequence: TGTGCCAGCAGCCTCAGCACTGAAGCTTTCTTT. Its protein product is CASSLSTEAFF.

The chain uses TRBV7-3 and TRBJ1-2, with TRBD1 identical over 8 bases. V gave up 2 bases and J gave up 8 bases; unmatched junction bases: 4. Germline assignment: CDR1 SGHTA and CDR2 FQGTGA. The CDR3 contains 13 residues. The DNA of the CDR3 is TGTGCCAGCAGCTTACGCAGGGGGCAGGGCTACACCTTC. Its protein is CASSLRRGQGYTF. Combining the CDR3 with reference TRBV7-3 and TRBJ1-2 gives the whole variable domain GAGVSQTPSNKVTEKGKYVELRCDPISGHTALYWYRQSLGQGPEFLIYFQGTGAADDSGLPNDRFFAVRPEGSVSTLKIQRTERGDSAVYLCASSLRRGQGYTFGSGTRLTVV.

The rearrangement uses TRBV4-3 and TRBJ2-1, with 8 bases identical to TRBD1. Trimming removed 5 bases from V and 6 bases from J; junction bases left unmatched: 6. Germline loops: CDR1 LGHNA, CDR2 YSLEER. The CDR3 is made up of 14 amino acids. CDR3 sequence reads: CASSGSGQVNEQFF. CDR3 in DNA: TGCGCCAGCAGCGGCTCGGGACAGGTCAATGAGCAGTTCTTC.

This clone has just one count. The chain is built from TRBV27 and TRBJ2-3; D not resolved. Germline V lookup: CDR1 MNHEY, CDR2 SMNVEV (reference sequence). The CDR3 is 13 amino acids. Trimming pared 1 base from V and 6 bases from J, leaving 8 bases between. CDR3 coding DNA: TGTGCCAGCAGTTTATTGGAGATGGATACGCAGTATTTT. It is translated as CASSLLEMDTQYF.

About this clone itself: A junction boundary mismatches the germline segment, possibly from a read error. V is TRBV7-7 and J is TRBJ2-3; TRBD2 matches 7 bases. The CDR3 is 15 amino acids. Germline assignment: CDR1 SSHAT and CDR2 FNYEAQ (reference sequence). In DNA, the CDR3 is TGTGCTAGCAGCCCAGGACTAGTTGAGCCAGATACGCAGTATTTT. Its translation: CASSPGLVEPDTQYF.

The chain employs TRBV5-4 and TRBJ2-7; 8 nucleotides agree with TRBD1. The germline gives CDR1 SGHNT, CDR2 YYREEE (reference sequence). The CDR3 runs to 16 residues. V shed 0 bases, J shed 0 bases, and the junction held 5 bases outside the gene matches. CDR3 region: CASSLDSGQASYEQYF. For the CDR3, the DNA is TGTGCCAGCAGCTTGGACTCGGGACAGGCCTCCTACGAGCAGTACTTC. Full variable domain (remainder filled in from reference TRBV5-4 and TRBJ2-7): ETGVTQSPTHLIKTRGQQVTLRCSSQSGHNTVSWYQQALGQGPQFIFQYYREEENGRGNFPPRFSGLQFPNYSSELNVNALELDDSALYLCASSLDSGQASYEQYFGPGTRLTVT.

The gene calls are TRBV10-3 and TRBJ2-7, with a possible D match to TRBD2 (6 bases). Trimming cost V 3 bases and J 7 bases, with 10 bases left between them. The CDR3 is made up of 12 amino acids. CDR1 is ENHRY, CDR2 SYGVKD, per germline. In nucleotides, the CDR3 is TGTGCCATCAGTGAAGCCGCGGGGGAGCAGTACTTC. Amino acid sequence: CAISEAAGEQYF.

The rearrangement uses TRBV9 and TRBJ2-5; 9 bases fit TRBD1. Germline CDR1 and CDR2: SGDLS and YYNGEE. The CDR3 contains 15 residues. With 3 bases clipped from V and 5 bases from J, the junction kept 8 bases outside the gene matches. This CDR3 reads CASSEGQGGMETQYF. CDR3 sequence (DNA): TGTGCCAGCAGCGAGGGACAGGGTGGGATGGAGACCCAGTACTTC.

This chain links TRBV6-5 with TRBJ2-2; 8 bases fit TRBD2. This CDR3 has 16 residues. Germline V gives CDR1 MNHEY, CDR2 SVGAGI. V lost 1 base and J lost 4; bases outside the gene matches: 5. For the CDR3, the DNA is TGTGCCAGCAGTTACTATCAGCGGGAGACCACCGGGGAGCTGTTTTTT. Its translation is CASSYYQRETTGELFF.

The rearrangement joins TRBV7-9 to TRBJ2-1; a possible D gene is TRBD2 (6 bases). Trimming cost V 5 bases and J 2 bases, with 16 bases left between them. Germline V gene lookup returns CDR1 SEHNR and CDR2 FQNEAQ (reference sequence). This CDR3 contains 16 residues. CDR3: CASSPLGGLTYNEQFF. CDR3 nucleotides: TGTGCCAGCAGCCCACTTGGAGGACTAACCTACAATGAGCAGTTCTTC.

The rearrangement links TRBV4-3 to TRBJ1-2; possible D gene TRBD1, 5 bases. The germline gives CDR1 LGHNA, CDR2 YSLEER. V lost 1 base, J lost 8 bases, and 14 bases lay in between. The CDR3 has 14 amino acids. The CDR3 loop is CASSQGWGVGGYTF. CDR3 nucleotides: TGCGCCAGCAGCCAAGGATGGGGGGTGGGGGGCTACACCTTC.

The chain uses TRBV14 and TRBJ1-2, with D possibly matching TRBD1 (6 bases). The germline V gene has CDR1 SGHDN and CDR2 FVKESK. The CDR3 loop spans 13 amino acids. The germline V and J ends were trimmed by 2 bases and 4 bases, with 8 bases remaining between them. DNA for the CDR3: TGTGCCAGCAGCCAACAGGGGATCTATGGCTACACCTTC. It is translated as CASSQQGIYGYTF.

The V gene is TRBV7-9, the J gene TRBJ2-5; 13 bases fit TRBD2. The CDR3 runs to 17 residues. Trimming took 4 bases from V and 6 from J; bases not matched to a gene: 11. CDR1 is SEHNR and CDR2 is FQNEAQ in the germline V gene (reference sequence). In DNA, the CDR3 is TGTGCCAGCAGCTCCTTACTAGCGGGAGGGCCAATCAAGACCCAGTACTTC. Translated, it gives CASSSLLAGGPIKTQYF.

The chain employs TRBV4-2 and TRBJ1-5; no firm D call. CDR1 LGHNA and CDR2 YNFKEQ come from the germline V gene. Trimming removed 3 bases from V and 0 bases from J, with 9 bases in between. The CDR3 spans 15 residues. The CDR3 sequence: CASSQESSSNQPQHF. Written as DNA, the CDR3 is TGTGCCAGCAGCCAGGAGAGTAGTAGCAATCAGCCCCAGCATTTT.

The rearrangement joins TRBV6-5 to TRBJ1-1; 7 bases agree with TRBD1. CDR3 length: 14 amino acids. V trimming: 6 bases; J trimming: 1 base; junction bases outside the gene matches: 5. The V gene's germline CDR1 is MNHEY and CDR2 SVGAGI. CDR3 amino acids: CASSHRGGNTEAFF. Here the CDR3 DNA reads TGTGCCAGCAGCCACAGGGGAGGGAACACTGAAGCTTTCTTT.

In this sample, this clone turned up a few times. This CDR3 is also generated by other DNA sequences in the sample. This sequence joins TRBV27 and TRBJ2-7; D ambiguous. Germline CDR1 reads MNHEY; CDR2 reads SMNVEV (reference sequence). This CDR3 has 14 amino acids. The V and J ends lost 0 bases and 0 bases respectively, with 6 bases between them. CDR3 sequence reads: CASSLSASSYEQYF. The CDR3 DNA is TGTGCCAGCAGTTTATCCGCGAGCTCCTACGAGCAGTACTTC.

V is TRBV19 and J is TRBJ2-5, with 9 positions matching TRBD2. J was trimmed by 6 bases and V by 2 bases; bases with no gene match: 13. CDR1 LNHDA and CDR2 SQIVND come from the germline V gene (reference sequence). The CDR3 has 17 residues. For the CDR3, the DNA is TGTGCCAGTAGTATAAGATGGCGGGAGGGCCCCAAGAAGACCCAGTACTTC. This encodes CASSIRWREGPKKTQYF.

The chain recombines TRBV28 with TRBJ2-2; 12 nucleotides line up with TRBD1. CDR1 and CDR2 from the germline V gene are MDHEN and SYDVKM. V lost 2 bases and J lost 3; bases outside the gene matches: 1. This CDR3 region has 16 residues. The CDR3 nucleotides are TGTGCCAGCAGTTTAGGGACAGGGGGCTACACCGGGGAGCTGTTTTTT. It encodes CASSLGTGGYTGELFF.

The chain uses TRBV11-1 and TRBJ2-7; D is possibly TRBD1 (6 bases). The CDR3 covers 18 residues. Per the germline V gene, CDR1 is SGHAT and CDR2 is FQDESV (reference sequence). The V gene lost 3 bases and the J gene lost 0 bases, with 21 bases spanning the gap. For the CDR3, the DNA is TGTGCCAGCAGCTTGGGCCAAGCACCGGACAGCAGCTCCTACGAGCAGTACTTC. Its protein product is CASSLGQAPDSSSYEQYF.

The rearrangement uses TRBV19 and TRBJ2-1, with a weak D call TRBD2 (5 bases). Trimming took off 8 bases at V and 1 base at J, with 15 bases between the two ends. CDR3 length equals 15 residues. The germline V gene has CDR1 LNHDA and CDR2 SQIVND (reference sequence). CDR3 coding DNA: TGTGCCAGTGCCTCCGGGGTAGCGTCCTACAATGAGCAGTTCTTC. Amino acid sequence: CASASGVASYNEQFF.

CDR3: CASSDSTGGAVFF. Here the CDR3 DNA reads TGTGCCAGCAGTGACTCTACAGGGGGCGCGGTGTTCTTC. The chain recombines TRBV6-4 with TRBJ2-1; TRBD1 aligns across 9 bases. The trim removed 0 bases at V and 15 bases at J, leaving 6 bases unmatched. The CDR3 runs to 13 residues. Germline V gives CDR1 MRHNA, CDR2 SNTAGT.